The 3 T cell receptor beta chains below were found in one sample sequenced in a study of blood T cell repertoires in COVID-19. Using immunoSEQ multiplex PCR, the repertoire was profiled, and TCRdb retains in-frame clones only, with some absent. The data contain about 130,000 clones, 70% to 75% of them singletons. The sequenced material came from peripheral blood. The receptors come from a man aged 55 to 70 with acute or convalescent COVID-19.

This sequence joins TRBV10-1 and TRBJ2-3; TRBD2 might be the D (7 bases). V was shortened by 8 bases and J by 2 bases, with 17 bases between the two germline ends. Germline V lookup: CDR1 WNHNN, CDR2 SYGVQD (reference sequence). The CDR3 totals 15 residues. This CDR3 reads CASGAGEGVTDTQYF. CDR3 in DNA: TGCGCCAGCGGGGCTGGGGAGGGGGTCACAGATACGCAGTATTTT.

This clone was detected a few times. This chain connects TRBV7-2 to TRBJ2-1; D may be TRBD2 (5 bases). CDR3 length: 15 residues. Trimming took 3 bases from V and 2 from J, leaving 11 bases between them. Per the germline V gene, CDR1 is SGHTA and CDR2 is FQGNSA. CDR3 amino acids: CASSFLASPYNEQFF. As DNA, the CDR3 is TGTGCCAGCAGCTTTTTAGCGTCTCCCTACAATGAGCAGTTCTTC.

This clone has ten or more counts. The chain recombines TRBV23-1 with TRBJ2-1, with 11 bases fitting TRBD1. TRBV23-1 is reported as an ORF; its role is uncertain. The CDR3 is made up of 18 amino acids. The trim removed 1 base at V and 7 bases at J, leaving 12 bases unmatched. The chain's CDR3 is CASSQFFLDRGRRNEQFF. The DNA for the CDR3 is TGCGCCAGCAGTCAATTCTTCTTGGACAGGGGGCGGCGAAATGAGCAGTTCTTC.